This T cell receptor beta chain emerged from a study of human T cells and chemical hapten exposure. Background on the study: Donors were sensitized with 2% DPC on the upper inner arm. It was small differences in pooled library volume that mainly caused per-sample TCR yields to vary. Chiefly women, the patients showed alopecia areata, totalis or universalis.

Per germline, CDR1 DFQATT and CDR2 SNEGSKA (reference sequence). J was trimmed by 5 bases and V by 0 bases; bases with no gene match: 4. The CDR3 contains 15 residues. The time point denotes: patch test 2, 6 weeks after DPC sensitization. The treatment is: therapeutic diphenylcyclopropenone sensitization with weekly scalp DPC. Whole blood that had not been fractionated was the source of extracted total RNA. This clonotype was seen repeatedly, ten times or more. MiXCR, applied by TCRdb to the RACE reads, yields one record per CDR3 protein. The data contain 80,000 to 95,000 distinct CDR3 sequences, approximately 10% of them seen just once; the ten biggest clones take up roughly 1.5%.

This sequence originates from a man aged 18 to 35 with alopecia areata. Some clones in this sample may be carry-over from other donors' samples. This specimen consisted of whole blood, obtained in connection with sensitization to the hapten diphenylcyclopropenone (DPC). The V and J genes are TRBV20-1 and TRBJ2-5; 12 bases align to TRBD1. The CDR3 here is CSARDGDRGQETQYF. The CDR3 DNA sequence: TGCAGTGCTAGAGATGGGGACAGGGGGCAGGAGACCCAGTACTTC.